The 14 T cell receptor beta chains listed next were all sequenced from one sample in a study of beta chain features in type 1 diabetes. Reverse transcribing all isolated RNA meant expressed TCRB transcripts were sequenced. TCRdb's copy holds only in-frame clones and misses some; the assay was immunoSEQ multiplex PCR. The sample records a few hundred thousand clones, roughly 14% being singletons. Sequenced material: naive CD4+ T cells from blood. All receptors come from a man between 25 and 39 years old in good health.

This chain uses TRBV9 with TRBJ2-5; 10 bases are a match to TRBD1. This CDR3 comprises 17 residues. Trimming cost V 0 bases and J 7 bases; bases outside gene matches: 12. Germline assignment: CDR1 SGDLS and CDR2 YYNGEE. The CDR3, as DNA: TGTGCCAGCAGCGTAGACGGTGGGACAGGGGTTTTGGGGACCCAGTACTTC. Translated: CASSVDGGTGVLGTQYF.

There are a few counts of this clone. The rearrangement uses TRBV20-1 and TRBJ1-2; D is unresolved. V shed 4 bases and J shed 5 bases, with 8 bases lying between them. The CDR3 runs 11 residues. Germline CDR1 reads DFQATT; CDR2 reads SNEGSKA (reference sequence). The CDR3: CSAKQSYGYTF. The CDR3 region has the DNA TGCAGTGCTAAACAGAGTTATGGCTACACCTTC.

This clone was detected a few times. In the same sample, other DNA sequences code for this CDR3. V usage is TRBV7-2 and J usage is TRBJ2-7, with TRBD1 matching 9 bases. Per the germline V gene, CDR1 is SGHTA and CDR2 is FQGNSA. The CDR3 is 15 amino acids. CDR3 amino acids: CASSLGQGSSYEQYV. The CDR3 bases are TGTGCCAGCAGTTTAGGACAGGGGAGCTCCTACGAGCAGTACGTC.

This chain connects TRBV6-6 to TRBJ2-1; D unclear. Trimming pared 2 bases from V and 7 bases from J, leaving 3 bases between. The CDR3 contains 11 residues. Germline CDR1 reads MNHNY; CDR2 reads SVGAGI (reference sequence). The CDR3: CASSYPNEQFF. CDR3 sequence (DNA): TGTGCCAGCAGTTACCCGAATGAGCAGTTCTTC.

The V call is TRBV7-2, the J call TRBJ2-1, with 8 bases lining up with TRBD2. CDR3 length: 16 residues. V lost 6 bases and J lost 0; bases outside the gene matches: 7. Per germline, CDR1 SGHTA and CDR2 FQGNSA. The CDR3 DNA is TGTGCCAGCAGTTTCGCCGGGACTAGCTCCTACAATGAGCAGTTCTTC. Amino acid sequence: CASSFAGTSSYNEQFF.

CDR3 bases: TGTGCCATCAGTTCTGGACAGGGAGCGTTAGCTTTCTTT. It codes for CAISSGQGALAFF. The chain recombines TRBV10-3 with TRBJ1-1, with 8 bases aligning to TRBD1. CDR1 and CDR2 (germline): ENHRY, SYGVKD. The V gene end was trimmed by 5 bases and the J gene end by 10 bases; junction bases not matched to a gene: 9. CDR3 length equals 13 residues.

This clone was observed a handful of times. The chain employs TRBV30 and TRBJ2-7; D may be TRBD1 (5 bases). The CDR3 runs to 16 residues. Germline V lookup: CDR1 GTSNPN, CDR2 SVGIG (reference sequence). V lost 3 bases and J lost 4, with 22 bases in between. CDR3 in amino acids: CAWRLINYRWDYEQYV. The CDR3 bases are TGTGCCTGGAGGCTAATAAACTACAGGTGGGATTACGAGCAGTACGTC.

This clone has a handful of counts. The chain employs TRBV7-3 and TRBJ2-1, with 12 bases fitting TRBD2. The V and J ends lost 4 bases and 1 base, in that order; junction bases with no gene match: 20. The V gene's germline CDR1 is SGHTA and CDR2 FQGTGA. The CDR3 covers 22 residues. The CDR3 here is CASSYTHPSSGRVYRSYNEQFF. The CDR3 region has the DNA TGTGCCAGCAGCTACACCCACCCGTCTAGCGGGAGGGTATACAGGTCCTACAATGAGCAGTTCTTC.

In its sample, this clone was seen a few times. The gene calls are TRBV10-2 and TRBJ1-3, with no clear D. The length of the CDR3 is 13 residues. Germline V CDR1 and CDR2: WSHSY, SAAADI. With 5 bases removed from V and 0 bases from J, the gap between germline ends came to 5 bases. For the CDR3, the DNA is TGCGCCAGCAGTTCGGACTCTGGAAACACCATATATTTT. Translating gives CASSSDSGNTIYF.

The chain links TRBV7-2 to TRBJ2-7, with 12 bases lining up with TRBD2. Germline CDR1 is SGHTA and CDR2 is FQGNSA. The CDR3 consists of 14 residues. The ends lost 11 bases at V and 6 bases at J; junction bases unmatched: 11. The DNA of the CDR3 is TGTGCCGCGGCACTAGCGGGGGGCTTGAGCGAGCAGTACTTC. Protein: CAAALAGGLSEQYF.

A few counts support this clone. This chain uses TRBV29-1 with TRBJ1-5; 9 bases line up with TRBD1. Per germline, CDR1 SQVTM and CDR2 ANQGSEA. J lost 5 bases, V lost 6 bases, and 2 bases had no gene match. The CDR3 has 12 residues. CDR3 residues: CSVGQGYQPQHF. CDR3 nucleotide sequence: TGCAGCGTCGGACAGGGGTATCAGCCCCAGCATTTT.

Only a few counts were recorded for this clone. CDR3 in amino acids: CASSLGGGGKYGYTF. As DNA, the CDR3 is TGCGCCAGCAGCCTAGGAGGGGGCGGGAAGTATGGCTACACCTTC. The chain has TRBV4-3 and TRBJ1-2; 7 positions agree with TRBD1. The CDR3 contains 15 residues. J lost 5 bases, V lost 4 bases, and 10 bases had no gene match. Germline V lookup: CDR1 LGHNA, CDR2 YSLEER.

This clone has just a few counts. Different DNA sequences within this sample yield the same CDR3. The CDR3 spells CASSRGADTQYF. The CDR3 DNA reads TGTGCCAGCAGTCGGGGCGCAGATACGCAGTATTTT. The rearrangement uses TRBV6-5 and TRBJ2-3, with D perhaps assigned TRBD1 or TRBD2 (5 bases each). V lost 5 bases and J lost 4, with 7 bases in between. The germline V gene has CDR1 MNHEY and CDR2 SVGAGI. The length of the CDR3 is 12 residues.

A single count supports this clone. The chain uses TRBV5-4 and TRBJ1-2; 7 nucleotides agree with TRBD1. Germline V CDR1 and CDR2: SGHNT, YYREEE (reference sequence). V was pared by 3 bases and J by 0 bases, with 8 bases of the junction left unmatched. The CDR3 has 16 amino acids. This CDR3 reads CASSSEGANANYGYTF. DNA for the CDR3: TGTGCCAGCAGCTCCGAGGGGGCGAACGCTAACTATGGCTACACCTTC.